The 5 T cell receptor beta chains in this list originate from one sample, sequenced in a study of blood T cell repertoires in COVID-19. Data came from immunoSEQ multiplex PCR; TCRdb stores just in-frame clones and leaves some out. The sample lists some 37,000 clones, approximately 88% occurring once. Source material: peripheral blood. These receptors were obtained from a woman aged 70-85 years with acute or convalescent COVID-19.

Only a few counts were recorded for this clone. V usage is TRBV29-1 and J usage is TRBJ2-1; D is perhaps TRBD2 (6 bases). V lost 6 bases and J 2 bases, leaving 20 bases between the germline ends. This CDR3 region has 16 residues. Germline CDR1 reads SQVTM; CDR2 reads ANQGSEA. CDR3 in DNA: TGCAGCGTAAAAACAATAGCGGAGCGTACCTACAATGAGCAGTTCTTC. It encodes CSVKTIAERTYNEQFF.

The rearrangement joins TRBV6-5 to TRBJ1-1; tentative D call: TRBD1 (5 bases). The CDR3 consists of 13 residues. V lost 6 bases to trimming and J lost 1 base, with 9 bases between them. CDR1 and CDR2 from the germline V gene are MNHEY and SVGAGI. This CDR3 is CASSVQGNTEAFF. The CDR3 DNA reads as TGTGCCAGCAGCGTCCAGGGGAACACTGAAGCTTTCTTT.

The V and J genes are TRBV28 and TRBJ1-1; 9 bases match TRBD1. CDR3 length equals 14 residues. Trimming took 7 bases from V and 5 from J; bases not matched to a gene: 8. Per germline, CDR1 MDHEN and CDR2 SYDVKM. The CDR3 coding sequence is TGTGCCAGCAACTACAGGGGGCCAGAGACTGAAGCTTTCTTT. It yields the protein CASNYRGPETEAFF.

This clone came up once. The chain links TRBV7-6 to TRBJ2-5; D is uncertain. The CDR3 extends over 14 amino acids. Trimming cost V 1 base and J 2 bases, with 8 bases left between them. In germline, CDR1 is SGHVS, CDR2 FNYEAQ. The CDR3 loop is CASSLGPNQETQYF. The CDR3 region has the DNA TGTGCCAGCAGCTTAGGGCCGAATCAAGAGACCCAGTACTTC.

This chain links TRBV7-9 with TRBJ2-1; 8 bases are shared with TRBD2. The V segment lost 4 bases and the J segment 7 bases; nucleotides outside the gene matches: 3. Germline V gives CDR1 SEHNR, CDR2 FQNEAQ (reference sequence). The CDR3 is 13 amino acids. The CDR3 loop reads CASSSGGVNEQFF. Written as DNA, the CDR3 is TGTGCCAGCAGCTCCGGGGGGGTGAATGAGCAGTTCTTC.